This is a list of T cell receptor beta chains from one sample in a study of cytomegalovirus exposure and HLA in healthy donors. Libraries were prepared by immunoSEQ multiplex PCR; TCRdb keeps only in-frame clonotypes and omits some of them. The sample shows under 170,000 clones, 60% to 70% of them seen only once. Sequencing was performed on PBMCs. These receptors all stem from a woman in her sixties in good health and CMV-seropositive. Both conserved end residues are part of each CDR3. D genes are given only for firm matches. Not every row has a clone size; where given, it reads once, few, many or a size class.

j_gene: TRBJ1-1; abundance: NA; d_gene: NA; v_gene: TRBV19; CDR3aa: CASIADNTEAFF; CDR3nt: TGTGCCAGTATAGCGGATAACACTGAAGCTTTCTTT
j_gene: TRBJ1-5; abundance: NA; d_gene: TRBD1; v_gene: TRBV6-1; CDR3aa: CASSEARDRAQPQHF; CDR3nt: TGTGCCAGCAGTGAAGCCCGGGACAGGGCTCAGCCCCAGCATTTT
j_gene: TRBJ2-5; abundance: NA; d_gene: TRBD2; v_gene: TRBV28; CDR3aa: CASSPMGLAGRETQYF; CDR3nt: TGTGCCAGCAGTCCCATGGGACTAGCGGGACGAGAGACCCAGTACTTC
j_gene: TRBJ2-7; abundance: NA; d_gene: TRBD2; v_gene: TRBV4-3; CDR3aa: CASSQVGTSGSYEQYF; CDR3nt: TGCGCCAGCAGCCAAGTTGGGACTAGCGGAAGCTACGAGCAGTACTTC
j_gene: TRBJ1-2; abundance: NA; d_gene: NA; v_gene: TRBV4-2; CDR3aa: CASSQNVGADGYTF; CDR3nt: TGTGCCAGCAGCCAAAATGTGGGGGCGGATGGCTACACCTTC
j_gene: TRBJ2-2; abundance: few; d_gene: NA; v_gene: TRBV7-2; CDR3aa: CASSLGLNTGELFF; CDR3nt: TGTGCCAGCAGCTTAGGACTCAACACCGGGGAGCTGTTTTTT
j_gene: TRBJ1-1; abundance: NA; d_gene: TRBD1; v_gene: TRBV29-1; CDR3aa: CSAEGDRGHLLSAAFF; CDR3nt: TGCAGCGCAGAGGGGGACAGGGGTCATCTTTTATCGGCGGCTTTCTTT
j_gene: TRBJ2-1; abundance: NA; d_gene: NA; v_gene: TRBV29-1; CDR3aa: CSVASYNEQFF; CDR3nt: TGCAGCGTTGCTTCCTACAATGAGCAGTTCTTC
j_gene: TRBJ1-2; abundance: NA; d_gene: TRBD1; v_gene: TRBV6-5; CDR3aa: CASSKGTGAYGYTF; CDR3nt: TGTGCCAGCAGTAAGGGGACAGGGGCCTATGGCTACACCTTC
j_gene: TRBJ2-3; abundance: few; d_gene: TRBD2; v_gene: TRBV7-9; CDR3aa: CASSLGLAGSTDTQYF; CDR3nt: TGTGCCAGCAGCTTAGGGCTAGCGGGAAGCACAGATACGCAGTATTTT
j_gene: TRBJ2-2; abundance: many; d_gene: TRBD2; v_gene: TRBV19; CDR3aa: CASISSGRVGELFF; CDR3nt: TGTGCCAGTATCTCTAGCGGGCGAGTCGGGGAGCTGTTTTTT
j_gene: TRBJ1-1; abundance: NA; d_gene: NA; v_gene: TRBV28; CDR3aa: CASSPWTANTEAFF; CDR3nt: TGTGCCAGCAGTCCTTGGACAGCGAACACTGAAGCTTTCTTT
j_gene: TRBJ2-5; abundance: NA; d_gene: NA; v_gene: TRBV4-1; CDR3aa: CASSHGQKETQYF; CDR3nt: TGCGCCAGCAGCCACGGACAGAAAGAGACCCAGTACTTC
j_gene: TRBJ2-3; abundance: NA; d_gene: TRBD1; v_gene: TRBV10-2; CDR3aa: CASRPGQISSDTQYF; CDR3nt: TGCGCCAGCAGGCCGGGACAGATTAGTTCAGATACGCAGTATTTT
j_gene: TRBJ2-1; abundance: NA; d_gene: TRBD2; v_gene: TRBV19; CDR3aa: CASTPGTSGRIGEQFF; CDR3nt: TGTGCCAGCACACCCGGGACTAGCGGGAGGATTGGGGAGCAGTTCTTC
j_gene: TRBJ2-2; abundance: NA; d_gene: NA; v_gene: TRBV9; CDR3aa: CASSVAPVGELFF; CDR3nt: TGTGCCAGCAGCGTAGCCCCTGTCGGGGAGCTGTTTTTT
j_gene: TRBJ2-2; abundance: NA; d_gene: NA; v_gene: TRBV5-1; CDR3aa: CASSSTLADTNTGELFF; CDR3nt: TGCGCCAGCAGCTCCACGTTAGCGGACACGAACACCGGGGAGCTGTTTTTT
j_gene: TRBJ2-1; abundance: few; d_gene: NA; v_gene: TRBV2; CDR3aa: CASSERLTFNEQFF; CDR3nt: TGTGCCAGCAGTGAGAGACTGACTTTCAATGAGCAGTTCTTC
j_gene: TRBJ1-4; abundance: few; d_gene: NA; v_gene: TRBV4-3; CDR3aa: CASSQVGGSNEKLFF; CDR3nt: TGCGCCAGCAGCCAAGTAGGGGGATCTAATGAAAAACTGTTTTTT
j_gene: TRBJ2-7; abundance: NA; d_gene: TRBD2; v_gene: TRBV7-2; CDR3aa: CASSLGASGRALYF; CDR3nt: TGTGCCAGCAGCTTAGGGGCTAGCGGGAGGGCCCTGTACTTC
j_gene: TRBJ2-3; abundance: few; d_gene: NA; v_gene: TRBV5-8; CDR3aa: CASSLGGPGAFTDTQYF; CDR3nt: TGTGCCAGCAGCTTGGGGGGGCCAGGGGCTTTCACAGATACGCAGTATTTT
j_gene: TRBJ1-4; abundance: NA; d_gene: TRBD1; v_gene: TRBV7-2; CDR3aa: CASSLVGTVNEKLFF; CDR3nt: TGTGCCAGCAGCTTAGTAGGGACAGTTAATGAAAAACTGTTTTTT
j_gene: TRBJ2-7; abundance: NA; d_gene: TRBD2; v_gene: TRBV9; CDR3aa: CASSEGLAGAREQYF; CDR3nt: TGTGCCAGCAGCGAGGGACTAGCGGGAGCCCGAGAGCAGTACTTC
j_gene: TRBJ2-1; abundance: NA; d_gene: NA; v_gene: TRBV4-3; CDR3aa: CASSPRDVSSYNEQFF; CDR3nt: TGCGCCAGCAGCCCGCGGGACGTGAGCTCCTACAATGAGCAGTTCTTC
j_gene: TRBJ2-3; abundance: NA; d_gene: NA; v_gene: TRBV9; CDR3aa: CASSVDRAASTDTQYF; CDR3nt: TGTGCCAGCAGCGTAGACCGAGCGGCCAGCACAGATACGCAGTATTTT
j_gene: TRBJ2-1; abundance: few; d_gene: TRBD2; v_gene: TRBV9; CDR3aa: CASSQGTSGIGFF; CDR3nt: TGTGCCAGCAGCCAAGGGACTAGCGGGATTGGGTTCTTC
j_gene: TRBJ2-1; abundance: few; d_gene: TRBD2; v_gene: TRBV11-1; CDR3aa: CASSPGTSGSMKFF; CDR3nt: TGTGCCAGCAGCCCCGGGACTAGCGGGAGTATGAAGTTCTTC
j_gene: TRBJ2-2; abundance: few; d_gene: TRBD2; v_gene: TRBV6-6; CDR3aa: CASSDPGLAATGELFF; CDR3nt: TGTGCCAGCAGCGACCCGGGACTAGCGGCCACCGGGGAGCTGTTTTTT
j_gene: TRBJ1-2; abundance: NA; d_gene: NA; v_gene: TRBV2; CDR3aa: CASSETIGGQPNLNYGYTF; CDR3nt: TGTGCCAGCAGTGAAACAATAGGCGGACAGCCTAACTTAAACTATGGCTACACCTTC
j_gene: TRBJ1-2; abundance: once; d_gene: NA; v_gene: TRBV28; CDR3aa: CASSVYRDGYTF; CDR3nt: TGTGCCAGCAGTGTCTACAGGGATGGCTACACCTTC
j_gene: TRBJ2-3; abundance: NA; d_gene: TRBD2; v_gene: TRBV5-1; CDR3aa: CASSPPLGVAGGDTQYF; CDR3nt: TGCGCCAGCAGCCCACCTCTCGGTGTAGCGGGAGGAGATACGCAGTATTTT
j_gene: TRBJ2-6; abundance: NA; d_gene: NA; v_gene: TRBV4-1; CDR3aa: CASSHSTGSGANVLTF; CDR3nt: TGCGCCAGCAGCCACAGTACAGGGTCAGGGGCCAACGTCCTGACTTTC
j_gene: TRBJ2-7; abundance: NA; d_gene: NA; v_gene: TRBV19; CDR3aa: CASSIGLTYEQYF; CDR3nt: TGTGCCAGTAGTATCGGACTGACCTACGAGCAGTACTTC
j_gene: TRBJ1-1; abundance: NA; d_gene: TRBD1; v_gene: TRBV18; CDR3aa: CASSLRTGETEASF; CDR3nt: TGTGCCAGCTCACTCAGGACAGGGGAAACTGAAGCTTCCTTT
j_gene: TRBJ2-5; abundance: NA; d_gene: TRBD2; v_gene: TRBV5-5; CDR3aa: CASSEEREGSQETQYF; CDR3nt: TGTGCCAGCAGCGAGGAGCGGGAGGGCTCCCAAGAGACCCAGTACTTC
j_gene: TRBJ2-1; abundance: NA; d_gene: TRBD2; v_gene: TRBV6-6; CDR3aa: CASSLTSVNNEQFF; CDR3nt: TGTGCCAGCAGCTTGACTAGCGTCAACAATGAGCAGTTCTTC
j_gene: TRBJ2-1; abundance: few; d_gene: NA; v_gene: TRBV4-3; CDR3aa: CASSQAQLDNNEQFF; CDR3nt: TGCGCCAGCAGCCAAGCCCAACTTGACAACAATGAGCAGTTCTTC
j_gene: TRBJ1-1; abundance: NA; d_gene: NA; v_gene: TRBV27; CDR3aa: CASSKLRDKNTEAFF; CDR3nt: TGTGCCAGCAGCAAACTCAGGGACAAGAACACTGAAGCTTTCTTT
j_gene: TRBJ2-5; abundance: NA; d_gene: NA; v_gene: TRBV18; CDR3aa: CASSSETQYF; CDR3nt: TGTGCCAGCTCGTCGGAGACCCAGTACTTC
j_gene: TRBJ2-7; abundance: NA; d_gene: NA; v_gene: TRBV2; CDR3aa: CASSGDRFALEQYF; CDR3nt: TGTGCCAGCAGTGGAGACAGGTTCGCCCTTGAGCAGTACTTC
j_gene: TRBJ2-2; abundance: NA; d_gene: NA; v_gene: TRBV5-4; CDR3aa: CASSLRQANTGELFF; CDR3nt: TGTGCCAGCAGCTTAAGACAGGCGAACACCGGGGAGCTGTTTTTT
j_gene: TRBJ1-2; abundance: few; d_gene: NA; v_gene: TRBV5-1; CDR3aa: CASSLGQEFYGYTF; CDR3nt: TGCGCCAGCAGCTTGGGACAGGAATTCTATGGCTACACCTTC
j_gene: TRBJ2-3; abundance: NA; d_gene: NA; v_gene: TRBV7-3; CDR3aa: CASSLGRPGAADTQYF; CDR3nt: TGTGCCAGCAGCTTAGGTCGGCCGGGAGCGGCAGATACGCAGTATTTT
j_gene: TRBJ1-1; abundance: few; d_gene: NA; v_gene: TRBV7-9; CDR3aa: CASSSVLNTEAFF; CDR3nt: TGTGCCAGCAGCTCCGTCCTGAACACTGAAGCTTTCTTT
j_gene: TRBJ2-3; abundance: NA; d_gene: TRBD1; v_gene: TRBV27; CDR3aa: CASSLGQGGTGGPDTQYF; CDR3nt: TGTGCCAGCAGTTTGGGACAGGGGGGAACGGGAGGGCCAGATACGCAGTATTTT
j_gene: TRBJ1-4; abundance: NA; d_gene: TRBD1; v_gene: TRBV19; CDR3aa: CATPMDRGDSEKLFF; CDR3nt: TGTGCCACCCCAATGGACAGGGGAGATAGTGAAAAACTGTTTTTT
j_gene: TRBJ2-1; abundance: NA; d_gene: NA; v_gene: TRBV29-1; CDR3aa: CSGIFLGGSYNEQFF; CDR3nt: TGCAGCGGTATATTCTTGGGAGGCTCCTACAATGAGCAGTTCTTC
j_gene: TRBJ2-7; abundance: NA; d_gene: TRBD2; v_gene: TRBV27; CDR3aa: CASSSKTSGRYEQYF; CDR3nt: TGTGCCAGCAGTTCCAAGACTAGCGGGAGGTACGAGCAGTACTTC
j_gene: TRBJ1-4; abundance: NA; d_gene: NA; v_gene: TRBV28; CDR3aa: CASSFGQGGEKLFF; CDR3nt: TGTGCCAGCAGTTTCGGTCAGGGAGGTGAAAAACTGTTTTTT
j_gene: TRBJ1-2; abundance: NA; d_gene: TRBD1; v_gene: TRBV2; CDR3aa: CATTPGGLDYGYTF; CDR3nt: TGTGCCACCACCCCAGGGGGCCTGGACTATGGCTACACCTTC
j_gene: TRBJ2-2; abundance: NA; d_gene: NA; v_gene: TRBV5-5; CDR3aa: CASSKLTANTGELFF; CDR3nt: TGTGCCAGCAGCAAACTTACAGCGAACACCGGGGAGCTGTTTTTT
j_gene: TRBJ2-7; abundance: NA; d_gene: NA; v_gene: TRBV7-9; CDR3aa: CASSSRGTYEQYF; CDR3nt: TGTGCCAGCAGCTCCAGGGGAACCTACGAGCAGTACTTC
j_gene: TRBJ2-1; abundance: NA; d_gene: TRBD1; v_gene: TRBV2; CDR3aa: CASSPRGYNEQFF; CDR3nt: TGTGCCAGCAGTCCCAGGGGGTACAATGAGCAGTTCTTC
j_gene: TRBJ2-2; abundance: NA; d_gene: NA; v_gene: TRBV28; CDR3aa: CASSLYGGSNTGELFF; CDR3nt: TGTGCCAGCAGTTTATATGGGGGGTCTAACACCGGGGAGCTGTTTTTT
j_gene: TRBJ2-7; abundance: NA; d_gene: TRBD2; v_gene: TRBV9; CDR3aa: CASSPGLADLYEQYF; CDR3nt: TGTGCCAGCAGCCCAGGACTAGCGGACCTCTACGAGCAGTACTTC